A selection of T cell receptor beta chains follows, all from one sample in a study of T cell changes during pregnancy in multiple sclerosis. Here immunoSEQ multiplex PCR was the method, and the copy in TCRdb shows in-frame clones only, minus some. The table shows approximately 70,000 clones, with 94% occurring only once. The sample was CD4+ T cells from peripheral blood mononuclear cells, taken after pregnancy. Receptors originate from a female donor with multiple sclerosis, enrolled in a pregnancy study. CDR3s include the opening cysteine and the closing phenylalanine or tryptophan. A D gene is named only where the DNA matches it firmly. Size values are once, few and many counts, or a class for expanded clones, and some rows have none.

abundance: .; v_gene: TRBV28; d_gene: TRBD2; j_gene: TRBJ2-3; CDR3nt: TGTGCCAGCAGTGGTACTAGCGGATTCACAGATACGCAGTATTTT; CDR3aa: CASSGTSGFTDTQYF
abundance: .; v_gene: TRBV5-4; d_gene: TRBD1; j_gene: TRBJ2-4; CDR3nt: TGTGCCAGCAGCCCCACAGGGACAGGGGCCAACATTCAGTACTTC; CDR3aa: CASSPTGTGANIQYF
abundance: .; v_gene: TRBV18; d_gene: TRBD1; j_gene: TRBJ1-2; CDR3nt: TGTGCCAGCTCACCTCTTTCCAGGGGGGCTAACTATGGCTACACCTTC; CDR3aa: CASSPLSRGANYGYTF
abundance: .; v_gene: TRBV5-1; d_gene: TRBD2; j_gene: TRBJ2-7; CDR3nt: TGCGCCAGCAGCCGGGGGGTAGCGGGTGACTCTGGGTACGAGCAGTACTTC; CDR3aa: CASSRGVAGDSGYEQYF
abundance: once; v_gene: TRBV19; d_gene: .; j_gene: TRBJ1-3; CDR3nt: TGTGCCAGTAGTATAGTTTCCGGGTCCGGAAACACCATATATTTT; CDR3aa: CASSIVSGSGNTIYF
abundance: .; v_gene: TRBV27; d_gene: TRBD2; j_gene: TRBJ2-3; CDR3nt: TGTGCCAGCAGTGACGGACTAGCGGGAGTTTCCACAGATACGCAGTATTTT; CDR3aa: CASSDGLAGVSTDTQYF
abundance: .; v_gene: TRBV7-9; d_gene: TRBD2; j_gene: TRBJ2-1; CDR3nt: TGTGCCAGCAGCTTAGGGGGACTAGCGAGAAGATACAATGAGCAGTTCTTC; CDR3aa: CASSLGGLARRYNEQFF
abundance: .; v_gene: TRBV5-1; d_gene: TRBD1; j_gene: TRBJ2-7; CDR3nt: TGCGCCAGCAGCTTGGTAGCCGACAGGGTGGTACCATACGAGCAGTACTTC; CDR3aa: CASSLVADRVVPYEQYF
abundance: .; v_gene: TRBV29-1; d_gene: .; j_gene: TRBJ2-1; CDR3nt: TGCAGCGTTGACCCGACAGGAGGCTATGAGCAGTTCTTC; CDR3aa: CSVDPTGGYEQFF
abundance: .; v_gene: TRBV10-3; d_gene: .; j_gene: TRBJ2-5; CDR3nt: TGTGCCATCGCTAACAGGGAAGGGACCCAGTACTTC; CDR3aa: CAIANREGTQYF
abundance: .; v_gene: TRBV11-3; d_gene: TRBD2; j_gene: TRBJ2-1; CDR3nt: TGTGCCAGCAGCTTAGGACCGGGACTAGCTATCCATGAGCAGTTCTTC; CDR3aa: CASSLGPGLAIHEQFF
abundance: .; v_gene: TRBV19; d_gene: .; j_gene: TRBJ2-7; CDR3nt: TGTGCCAGTAGGCCCCGGATGGGCCTCAGTGGATTTTACGAGCAGTACTTC; CDR3aa: CASRPRMGLSGFYEQYF